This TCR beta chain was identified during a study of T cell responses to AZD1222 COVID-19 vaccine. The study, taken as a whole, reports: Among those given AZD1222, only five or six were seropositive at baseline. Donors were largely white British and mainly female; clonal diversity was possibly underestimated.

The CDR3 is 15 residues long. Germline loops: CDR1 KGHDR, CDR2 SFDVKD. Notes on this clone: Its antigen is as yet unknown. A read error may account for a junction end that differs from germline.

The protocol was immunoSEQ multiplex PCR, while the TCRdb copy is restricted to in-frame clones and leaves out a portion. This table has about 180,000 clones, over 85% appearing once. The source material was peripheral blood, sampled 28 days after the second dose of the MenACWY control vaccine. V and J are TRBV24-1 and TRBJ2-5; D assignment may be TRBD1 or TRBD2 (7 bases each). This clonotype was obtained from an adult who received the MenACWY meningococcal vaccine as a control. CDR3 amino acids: CATSVLGGGAETQYF. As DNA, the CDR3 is TGTGCCACCAGTGTTTTGGGAGGGGGCGCGGAGACCCAGTACTTC.